The source of this T cell receptor beta chain is a study of cytomegalovirus exposure and HLA in healthy donors. Study in general: Unique TCR beta sequences numbering 117 million came from 150 million to 200 million T cells in an earlier analysis.

The germline V gene encodes CDR1 SGHVS and CDR2 FQNEAQ. CDR3 length: 14 residues. After removal of 3 bases from V and 2 bases from J, the junction contained 3 bases not matched to a gene. Primers for the PCR totalled 60 Vbeta and 13 Jbeta. Only in-frame clones appear in the TCRdb table, and some are missing; sequencing was by immunoSEQ multiplex PCR. This table holds over 100,000 clones, approximately 81% found once. Broader study findings: Per a later analysis, HLA-associated TCR beta chains showed more clonal expansion than other, equally common TCR beta chains. An analysis done earlier found most TCR beta V segments productive about 87% or about 30% of the time.

In its sample, this clone was seen a few times. What it recognizes is unknown. This clonotype was obtained from a woman under 40 in good health and CMV-seronegative. The chain joins TRBV7-8 to TRBJ2-5; 7 bases match TRBD2. Material for sequencing was PBMCs. This chain's CDR3 is CASSFRSGQETQYF. The CDR3 DNA reads as TGTGCCAGCAGCTTCCGTAGCGGGCAAGAGACCCAGTACTTC.